This T cell receptor beta chain was sequenced during a study of T cell responses to AZD1222 COVID-19 vaccine. Study results and caveats: Breadth and depth of Spike-specific TCRs rose after two AZD1222 doses. The study identified only a handful of AZD1222 recipients as seropositive at baseline. The span of vaccine-associated CD4 TCRs extended across spike, with dominance at 160-218 and 743-854.

Clones were sequenced by immunoSEQ multiplex PCR, and TCRdb holds only the in-frame ones, with some missing. The data contain 75,000 to 90,000 clones, 86% of them singletons. Worth noting for this clone: The antigen remains unidentified.

Germline CDR1 reads WSHSY; CDR2 reads SAAADI. This CDR3 is built from 14 residues. The V gene end was trimmed by 7 bases and the J gene end by 6 bases; junction bases not matched to a gene: 9. The V gene is TRBV10-2, the J gene TRBJ2-3; 8 bases are shared with TRBD1. The receptor comes from an adult in good health. This sample comprised peripheral blood, obtained on day 0 of AZD1222 vaccination. CDR3 protein: CASTPGQGGDTQYF. DNA of the CDR3: TGCGCCAGCACCCCCGGACAGGGCGGTGATACGCAGTATTTT.